The 31 T cell receptor beta chains below come from one sample, sequenced in a study of T cells in Graves' hyperthyroidism and ophthalmopathy. RNA transcripts gave rise to amplified TCR beta CDR3 regions. The primer set for the first-round RT-PCR of the TCR CDR3 was HTBI. Via MiXCR, TCRdb re-called the multiplex PCR reads, giving one row per CDR3 protein. The table includes approximately 300,000 distinct CDR3 sequences, roughly 20% detected once. The sample was blood. These receptors were taken from a man aged 50-59 years with Graves' ophthalmopathy.

V gene TRBV3-1 combines with J gene TRBJ1-1; 7 bases are a match to TRBD1. V was clipped by 3 bases and J by 4 bases; unmatched bases: 5. Germline V CDR1 and CDR2: LGHDT, YNNKEL (reference sequence). The CDR3 has 14 residues. CDR3 protein: CASSHGQAATEAFF. The CDR3 coding sequence is TGTGCCAGCAGCCATGGACAGGCGGCCACTGAAGCTTTCTTT.

The chain uses TRBV29-1 and TRBJ1-1, with D possibly TRBD1 on 5 matching bases. The CDR3 extends over 12 amino acids. The germline V and J ends were trimmed by 6 bases and 1 base, with 9 bases remaining between them. Germline assignment: CDR1 SQVTM and CDR2 ANQGSEA. As DNA, the CDR3 is TGCAGCGTCCGACAGACGAACACTGAAGCTTTCTTT. Its protein product is CSVRQTNTEAFF.

The gene calls are TRBV30 and TRBJ2-3, with TRBD1 identical over 10 bases. After removal of 5 bases from V and 4 bases from J, the junction contained 3 bases not matched to a gene. The CDR3 has 13 residues. Germline lookup yields CDR1 GTSNPN and CDR2 SVGIG (reference sequence). The DNA of the CDR3 is TGTGCCTGGGACAGGGGGCGTGCAGATACGCAGTATTTT. It yields the protein CAWDRGRADTQYF.

This chain uses TRBV9 with TRBJ1-1; possibly TRBD1 for D (5 bases). The CDR3 is made up of 13 amino acids. Germline V lookup: CDR1 SGDLS, CDR2 YYNGEE. The V end lost 7 bases, the J end lost 1 base, and 11 bases lay between the germline ends. The CDR3 reads CASGWGTNTEAFF. DNA for the CDR3: TGTGCCAGCGGGTGGGGCACGAACACTGAAGCTTTCTTT.

This clonotype was observed many times. The chain joins TRBV28 to TRBJ2-5; TRBD2 agrees at 7 bases. Germline lookup yields CDR1 MDHEN and CDR2 SYDVKM. The trim removed 6 bases at V and 4 bases at J, leaving 8 bases unmatched. The CDR3 has 14 residues. CDR3 protein: CASSPGPGGETQYF. DNA for the CDR3: TGTGCCAGCAGCCCGGGACCGGGGGGAGAGACCCAGTACTTC.

At least ten counts were recorded for this clonotype. The chain is built from TRBV9 and TRBJ2-1; 10 bases line up with TRBD2. Germline V gene lookup returns CDR1 SGDLS and CDR2 YYNGEE. This CDR3 is 17 amino acids long. V trimming: 0 bases; J trimming: 1 base; junction bases outside the gene matches: 4. CDR3 residues: CASSVGAGGQSYNEQFF. DNA of the CDR3: TGTGCCAGCAGCGTAGGAGCGGGAGGGCAATCCTACAATGAGCAGTTCTTC.

This clonotype has more than one count but fewer than ten. The genes are TRBV2 and TRBJ1-1, with 7 bases lining up with TRBD1. The junction had 6 bases not matched to a gene; V was cut back by 6 bases and J by 5 bases. Germline V gene lookup returns CDR1 SNHLY and CDR2 FYNNEI. The CDR3 has 13 amino acids. This CDR3 is CASSYRGDTEAFF. The CDR3, as DNA: TGTGCCAGCAGCTACAGGGGTGATACTGAAGCTTTCTTT.

There are a few counts of this clonotype. The chain employs TRBV20-1 and TRBJ2-1, with D possibly being TRBD1 (5 bases). V shed 2 bases and J shed 5 bases, with 16 bases lying between them. This CDR3 is built from 15 residues. CDR1 and CDR2 from the germline V gene are DFQATT and SNEGSKA (reference sequence). The CDR3 DNA follows: TGCAGTGCTAGATGGATGGACACTCTAGACAATGAGCAGTTCTTC. Amino acids: CSARWMDTLDNEQFF.

Points on this clonotype: Mismatch with germline at one junction end may stem from a read error. The V gene is TRBV20-1, the J gene TRBJ1-4, with D unresolved. There are 10 residues in the CDR3. Looked up from germline, CDR1 is DFQATT and CDR2 is SNEGSKA (reference sequence). The CDR3: CSASDEKLVF. In nucleotides, the CDR3 is TGCAGTGCCTCAGATGAAAAACTGGTTTTT.

The gene calls are TRBV9 and TRBJ2-3; D tentatively fits TRBD1 or TRBD2 (7 bases each). From germline, CDR1 is SGDLS and CDR2 YYNGEE. V was cut by 3 bases and J by 5 bases, with 16 bases left in between. The CDR3 runs 15 residues. The CDR3 DNA sequence: TGTGCCAGCAGCGCCTATGACAGGGAGGGAGATACGCAGTATTTT. Translating it yields CASSAYDREGDTQYF.

This clonotype showed up just a few times. V gene TRBV5-1 combines with J gene TRBJ2-6; D gene uncertain. V lost 4 bases and J 0 bases, leaving 11 bases between the germline ends. This CDR3 contains 16 residues. Germline CDR1 is SGHRS and CDR2 is YFSETQ. CDR3 nucleotide sequence: TGCGCCAGCAGCCTACTAAGATCCTCTGGGGCCAACGTCCTGACTTTC. Amino acid sequence: CASSLLRSSGANVLTF.

This clonotype has a single count. V usage is TRBV27 and J usage is TRBJ2-3, with a weak D call TRBD2 (5 bases). This CDR3 has 15 residues. Germline V gene data show CDR1 as MNHEY and CDR2 as SMNVEV (reference sequence). V gave up 2 bases and J gave up 4 bases, with 13 bases separating them. The CDR3 bases are TGTGCCAGCAGTTTAGGGCAATCGGGGTCAGATACGCAGTATTTT. It translates to CASSLGQSGSDTQYF.

This clonotype has just a few counts. The rearrangement links TRBV28 to TRBJ2-2; D is perhaps TRBD2 (6 bases). CDR1 and CDR2 from the germline V gene are MDHEN and SYDVKM. V was pared by 3 bases and J by 6 bases, with 14 bases between. The CDR3 has 15 residues. The CDR3 DNA follows: TGTGCCAGCAGTTTTAGCGGTCCGGGGGCCGGGGAGCTGTTTTTT. This codes for CASSFSGPGAGELFF.

V usage is TRBV2 and J usage is TRBJ1-3; tentative D call: TRBD1 (5 bases). Looked up from germline, CDR1 is SNHLY and CDR2 is FYNNEI. The CDR3 is made up of 15 amino acids. The ends were cut back, 3 bases at V and 0 bases at J, with 9 bases in the middle. The CDR3 nucleotides are TGTGCCAGCAGTGAGGGACGCGGCTCTGGAAACACCATATATTTT. Translation: CASSEGRGSGNTIYF.

This clonotype appeared many times. This chain uses TRBV5-1 with TRBJ2-1, with 8 bases aligning to TRBD2. V trimming: 3 bases; J trimming: 6 bases; junction bases outside the gene matches: 8. The CDR3 extends over 15 amino acids. Germline CDR1 reads SGHRS; CDR2 reads YFSETQ. The CDR3 sequence: CASSYRGLVRNEQFF. In DNA, the CDR3 is TGCGCCAGCAGCTACCGGGGACTAGTTCGCAATGAGCAGTTCTTC.

The V call is TRBV12-5, the J call TRBJ2-1; 11 nucleotides line up with TRBD1. Germline assignment: CDR1 LGHNT and CDR2 FRNRAP. V lost 4 bases, J lost 10 bases, and 9 bases stayed unmatched. The CDR3 has 15 residues. CDR3 sequence: CASGSGQGEVREQFF. Here the CDR3 DNA reads TGTGCTAGTGGTTCGGGACAGGGGGAAGTGAGGGAGCAGTTCTTC.

A few counts support this clonotype. The gene calls are TRBV20-1 and TRBJ1-1; the D gene is possibly TRBD1 (6 bases). This CDR3 has 19 residues. V shed 1 base and J shed 2 bases, with 26 bases lying between them. Germline assignment: CDR1 DFQATT and CDR2 SNEGSKA (reference sequence). The CDR3 sequence: CSARVLLPGTSRLNTEAFF. CDR3 sequence (DNA): TGCAGTGCTAGAGTTCTCCTCCCCGGGACATCGAGGTTAAACACTGAAGCTTTCTTT.

This clonotype has only a few counts. This sequence joins TRBV7-9 and TRBJ2-6; unclear D gene. The CDR3 is made up of 12 amino acids. Germline V lookup: CDR1 SEHNR, CDR2 FQNEAQ (reference sequence). The V gene lost 7 bases and the J gene lost 0 bases, with 1 base spanning the gap. CDR3 coding DNA: TGTGCCAGCACCTCTGGGGCCAACGTCCTGACTTTC. It is translated as CASTSGANVLTF.

CDR3 residues: CASSQVSNQPQHF. CDR3 coding DNA: TGCGCCAGCAGCCAAGTAAGCAATCAGCCCCAGCATTTT. The V call is TRBV4-1, the J call TRBJ1-5; no reliable D call. The CDR3 has 13 residues. The V end was cut by 1 base, the J end by 1 base, with 2 bases between. Per germline, CDR1 MGHRA and CDR2 YSYEKL.

The chain is built from TRBV29-1 and TRBJ2-5; D is unresolved. V dropped 2 bases and J dropped 1 base, with 8 bases sitting between them. The V gene's germline CDR1 is SQVTM and CDR2 ANQGSEA. This CDR3 is 13 amino acids long. The CDR3: CSVETAIQETQYF. The CDR3 DNA sequence: TGCAGCGTTGAAACCGCTATCCAAGAGACCCAGTACTTC.

A word on this clonotype: A much larger clone lies a single base off, so this may be a read error. V and J are TRBV27 and TRBJ1-6; D unresolved. With 6 bases removed from V and 6 bases from J, the gap between germline ends came to 12 bases. This CDR3 spans 14 amino acids. From germline, CDR1 is MNHEY and CDR2 SMNVEV (reference sequence). The CDR3 sequence: CASSRLGCNSPLHF. The CDR3 region has the DNA TGTGCCAGCAGCCGCCTGGGGTGTAATTCACCCCTCCACTTT.

This clonotype turned up a few times. The rearrangement uses TRBV9 and TRBJ2-1, with 7 positions matching TRBD1. CDR3 length equals 16 residues. V lost 0 bases, J lost 10 bases, and 13 bases stayed unmatched. CDR1 and CDR2 from the germline V gene are SGDLS and YYNGEE. The CDR3 coding sequence is TGTGCCAGCAGCGTAGAAATGGACAGGAGGATCGGCGAGCAGTTCTTC. Its protein is CASSVEMDRRIGEQFF.

This clonotype was observed a handful of times. A much larger clone differs by one base, so this may be a read error. This sequence joins TRBV6-1 and TRBJ2-7; 11 bases are a match to TRBD2. The CDR3 is 15 residues long. V shed 6 bases, J shed 1 base, and the junction held 5 bases outside the gene matches. The germline V gene has CDR1 MNHNS and CDR2 SASEGT. The CDR3 DNA is TGTGCCAGCAGACCCCTAGCGGGAGGATCCTACGAGCAGTACTTC. It translates to CASRPLAGGSYEQYF.

This clonotype has more than one count but fewer than ten. V gene TRBV7-2 combines with J gene TRBJ2-2, with D perhaps matching TRBD1 or TRBD2 (6 bases each). This CDR3 contains 15 residues. Trimming stripped 5 bases from V and 3 bases from J, with 13 bases between. The germline V gene has CDR1 SGHTA and CDR2 FQGNSA. The chain's CDR3 is CASSRGGQDTGELFF. For the CDR3, the DNA is TGTGCCAGCAGCCGAGGGGGGCAGGACACCGGGGAGCTGTTTTTT.

At least ten counts were recorded for this clonotype. The rearrangement joins TRBV20-1 to TRBJ2-7; tentative D call: TRBD1 (6 bases). The CDR3 loop spans 13 amino acids. With 0 bases removed from V and 3 bases from J, the gap between germline ends came to 9 bases. Germline V lookup: CDR1 DFQATT, CDR2 SNEGSKA (reference sequence). The DNA for the CDR3 is TGCAGTGCTAGAGATAACAGGGTCTACGAGCAGTACTTC. This encodes CSARDNRVYEQYF.

The sample holds many counts of this clonotype. V usage is TRBV20-1 and J usage is TRBJ2-1; 15 nucleotides match TRBD2. The V and J ends lost 6 bases and 7 bases, in that order; junction bases with no gene match: 4. This CDR3 has 14 residues. The germline CDR1 and CDR2 sequences are DFQATT and SNEGSKA (reference sequence). For the CDR3, the DNA is TGCAGTGCCCTCGGACTAGCGGGAGGGAATGAGCAGTTCTTC. Its translation: CSALGLAGGNEQFF.

V usage is TRBV9 and J usage is TRBJ2-1; 7 bases line up with TRBD2. CDR1 is SGDLS, CDR2 YYNGEE, per germline. V dropped 4 bases and J dropped 3; count of bases not matched to a gene: 1. This CDR3 is 13 amino acids long. DNA of the CDR3: TGTGCCAGCAGCACTAGCGACTACAATGAGCAGTTCTTC. It specifies CASSTSDYNEQFF.

This clonotype was recorded a few times. The chain combines TRBV20-1 with TRBJ2-5; 12 bases line up with TRBD2. V dropped 5 bases and J dropped 4; count of bases not matched to a gene: 11. CDR3 length: 16 amino acids. Germline V CDR1 and CDR2: DFQATT, SNEGSKA (reference sequence). In DNA form, the CDR3 reads TGCAGTGCTCCCGGTCCGGGACTAGCGGGCGGAGAGACCCAGTACTTC. It translates to CSAPGPGLAGGETQYF.

About this clonotype: Germline and junction disagree at one end, which may indicate a read error. The gene calls are TRBV3-1 and TRBJ2-4, with TRBD2 as a possible D gene (5 bases). The length of the CDR3 is 17 residues. Germline V gives CDR1 LGHDT, CDR2 YNNKEL (reference sequence). The DNA of the CDR3 is TGTGCCAGCAGCCCTAGGTACGCTTTGCTAGCCAAAAACATTCAGTGCTTC. It yields the protein CASSPRYALLAKNIQCF.

This clonotype occurred many times. V and J are TRBV10-3 and TRBJ1-2; no definite D call. The CDR3 totals 14 residues. Germline V gene sequence: CDR1 ENHRY, CDR2 SYGVKD. V gave up 0 bases and J gave up 8 bases, with 13 bases separating them. The CDR3 reads CAISESAPAGGYTF. CDR3 coding DNA: TGTGCCATCAGTGAGTCGGCCCCAGCGGGCGGCTACACCTTC.

This clonotype was seen at least ten times. The chain uses TRBV28 and TRBJ2-5, with D maybe TRBD2 (6 bases). With 2 bases removed from V and 5 bases from J, the gap between germline ends came to 12 bases. CDR1 is MDHEN, CDR2 SYDVKM, per germline. The length of the CDR3 is 14 residues. CDR3 protein: CASSLPGLRETQYF. Here the CDR3 DNA reads TGTGCCAGCAGTTTACCGGGACTTCGGGAGACCCAGTACTTC.